These 11 T cell receptor beta chains originate from one sample sequenced in a study of regulatory T cells in long-lasting Graves disease. Time point: newly diagnosed GD, antithyroid drugs for less than 3 months. PBMCs provided the RNA from which the TCR library was made. Researchers made TCR beta libraries by using iRepertoire HTBI primers and running Arm-PCR on CDR3 regions. TCRdb reprocessed the multiplex PCR reads via MiXCR and lists one record per CDR3 protein. The sample has approximately 350,000 distinct CDR3 sequences; about a sixth are singletons. These same data were also listed under a study on T cells in Graves' hyperthyroidism and ophthalmopathy.

The input for sequencing was peripheral blood mononuclear cells (PBMCs), taken at new diagnosis, from a patient treated with antithyroid drugs. The receptors here all came from a woman aged 18-29 years with Graves disease.

This clonotype is large by share. J is TRBJ2-1 and V is TRBV3-1; TRBD2 matches 12 bases. Germline trimming cut 0 bases from V and 10 bases from J; bases unmatched to any gene: 13. The CDR3 has 18 residues. Germline V lookup: CDR1 LGHDT, CDR2 YNNKEL (reference sequence). CDR3 coding DNA: TGTGCCAGCAGCCAAGAGCTCCGGGGACTAGCGGGTACAGGGGAGCAGTTCTTC. Encoded protein: CASSQELRGLAGTGEQFF.

V gene TRBV30 combines with J gene TRBJ1-2; 8 bases are a match to TRBD1. The CDR3 contains 15 residues. Germline V lookup: CDR1 GTSNPN, CDR2 SVGIG (reference sequence). V dropped 4 bases and J dropped 8; count of bases not matched to a gene: 15. CDR3 nucleotides: TGTGCCTGGACAATGACAGGGGATTCGATAATGGGCTACACCTTC. Translated: CAWTMTGDSIMGYTF. Variable domain in full (rest from reference TRBV30 and TRBJ1-2): SQTIHQWPATLVQPVGSPLSLECTVEGTSNPNLYWYRQAAGRGLQLLFYSVGIGQISSEVPQNLSASRPQDRQFILSSKKLLLSDSGFYLCAWTMTGDSIMGYTFGSGTRLTVV.

This clonotype was seen ten or more times. The V call is TRBV5-1, the J call TRBJ1-1; D possibly corresponds to TRBD1 (5 bases). V lost 0 bases, J lost 5 bases, and 17 bases lay in between. Germline assignment: CDR1 SGHRS and CDR2 YFSETQ. The CDR3 is made up of 16 amino acids. CDR3 residues: CASSLEPGPGGTEAFF. Here the CDR3 DNA reads TGCGCCAGCAGCTTGGAACCGGGGCCGGGGGGAACTGAAGCTTTCTTT.

The chain couples TRBV24-1 to TRBJ1-5; D is uncertain. Trimming stripped 2 bases from V and 0 bases from J, with 4 bases between. This CDR3 comprises 14 residues. Germline assignment: CDR1 KGHDR and CDR2 SFDVKD. The CDR3 reads CATSDSYSNQPQHF. The CDR3 nucleotides read TGTGCCACCAGTGATTCGTATAGCAATCAGCCCCAGCATTTT.

This clonotype occurred many times. The chain is built from TRBV9 and TRBJ2-1; 9 bases agree with TRBD2. J was trimmed by 3 bases and V by 0 bases; bases with no gene match: 10. Germline V gives CDR1 SGDLS, CDR2 YYNGEE. The CDR3 extends over 18 amino acids. CDR3 residues: CASSVGGGGALSYNEQFF. Here the CDR3 DNA reads TGTGCCAGCAGCGTAGGAGGCGGGGGGGCTTTGAGCTACAATGAGCAGTTCTTC.

In this sample, this clonotype turned up a few times. The J gene is TRBJ2-1, the V gene TRBV6-1, with TRBD2 as a possible D gene (5 bases). The germline gives CDR1 MNHNS, CDR2 SASEGT. The length of the CDR3 is 14 residues. With 6 bases removed from V and 5 bases from J, the gap between germline ends came to 14 bases. The CDR3 DNA sequence: TGTGCCAGCAGATCTTCCGGGATCAACAATGAGCAGTTCTTC. It specifies CASRSSGINNEQFF.

This clonotype was recorded many times. The J gene is TRBJ1-5, the V gene TRBV3-1; possible D gene TRBD1, 5 bases. V was trimmed by 1 base and J by 0 bases, leaving 7 bases between them. Germline V gives CDR1 LGHDT, CDR2 YNNKEL (reference sequence). The CDR3 runs 15 residues. CDR3 nucleotide sequence: TGTGCCAGCAGCCAAGCGGGGGATAGCAATCAGCCCCAGCATTTT. Translating it yields CASSQAGDSNQPQHF. The complete variable domain, with remaining parts taken from reference TRBV3-1 and TRBJ1-5, reads DTAVSQTPKYLVTQMGNDKSIKCEQNLGHDTMYWYKQDSKKFLKIMFSYNNKELIINETVPNRFSPKSPDKAHLNLHINSLELGDSAVYFCASSQAGDSNQPQHFGDGTRLSIL.

As for this clonotype: A much larger clone lies one base from this, so it may be a read error. The rearrangement uses TRBV11-2 and TRBJ1-6, with 9 bases identical to TRBD1. Germline V gene lookup returns CDR1 SGHAT and CDR2 FQNNGV. This CDR3 comprises 13 residues. CDR3 DNA sequence: TGTGCCAGCTCCGACAGGGGGAATTCACCCCTCTACTTT. Translation: CASSDRGNSPLYF.

This clonotype came up many times. This rearrangement joins TRBV6-5 to TRBJ2-5; 10 nucleotides match TRBD2. Germline CDR1 reads MNHEY; CDR2 reads SVGAGI. With V trimmed by 3 bases and J by 5 bases, 15 bases remained unmatched. The length of the CDR3 is 18 residues. The CDR3 protein is CASSYLQGLAGDRETQYF. CDR3 coding DNA: TGTGCCAGCAGTTATCTACAGGGTCTAGCGGGAGACCGCGAGACCCAGTACTTC.

This clonotype was seen ten or more times. The junction shows a germline mismatch at one end, possibly a read error. The chain has TRBV7-3 and TRBJ2-2; D might be TRBD2 (6 bases). CDR3 length: 14 amino acids. From germline, CDR1 is SGHTA and CDR2 FQGTGA. The DNA of the CDR3 is TGCGCCAGCAGTCCCGGGGGGAACACCGGGGAGCTGTTTTTT. As protein: CASSPGGNTGELFF.

This clonotype was counted a few times. The CDR3 sequence is CASSLPVDTGELFF. CDR3 DNA sequence: TGTGCCAGCTCACTCCCTGTGGACACCGGGGAGCTGTTTTTT. The gene calls are TRBV18 and TRBJ2-2; D is unclear. The CDR3 consists of 14 residues. Germline V gives CDR1 KGHSH, CDR2 LQKENI. V lost 4 bases and J 3 bases, leaving 9 bases between the germline ends.